This entry is about one T cell receptor beta chain. This entry comes from a study of blood T cell repertoires in COVID-19. V was trimmed by 5 bases and J by 5 bases, leaving 12 bases between them. CDR1 is SGHAT, CDR2 FQNNGV, per germline. This CDR3 has 13 residues. TCRdb's table, derived via immunoSEQ multiplex PCR, lists solely in-frame clones and lacks some. In the table there are about 89,000 clones, around 93% of which are singletons. The chain links TRBV11-2 to TRBJ2-5; D unclear. The sample taken for sequencing was peripheral blood. This clonotype originated in a human donor with active COVID-19. The donor label of this sample is uncertain. The CDR3 DNA reads TGTGCCAGCAGCGGAAGACTTGGGGAGACCCAGTACTTC. It encodes CASSGRLGETQYF. The full variable domain, its missing parts supplied by reference TRBV11-2 and TRBJ2-5, is EAGVAQSPRYKIIEKRQSVAFWCNPISGHATLYWYQQILGQGPKLLIQFQNNGVVDDSQLPKDRFSAERLKGVDSTLKIQPAKLEDSAVYLCASSGRLGETQYFGPGTRLLVL.